The 5 T cell receptor beta chains listed next were all sequenced from one sample in a study of blood T cell repertoires in COVID-19. The data were produced by immunoSEQ multiplex PCR, yet TCRdb's version contains in-frame clones alone and is incomplete. The sample contains 210,000 or so clones, 85% to 90% of which appear only once. Sample: peripheral blood. The source of these receptors is a man aged 50 or older with acute or convalescent COVID-19.

As DNA, the CDR3 is TGTGCCACCAGCAGAGATCGTAGCGGTTCACCCCTCCACTTT. This gives the protein CATSRDRSGSPLHF. The V and J genes are TRBV15 and TRBJ1-6; D not certain. Between the trimmed V and J ends, which lost 0 bases and 9 bases, there was a span of 9 bases. The germline V gene encodes CDR1 LNHNV and CDR2 YYDKDF (reference sequence). The CDR3 contains 14 residues.

The V call is TRBV27, the J call TRBJ2-2; the match to TRBD2 covers 7 bases. Germline V gene sequence: CDR1 MNHEY, CDR2 SMNVEV (reference sequence). V shed 8 bases and J 5 bases; nucleotides not matched to a gene: 11. The CDR3 is 15 residues long. CDR3 protein: CASSKGGFMTGELFF. In nucleotides, the CDR3 is TGTGCCAGCTCTAAGGGAGGGTTCATGACCGGGGAGCTGTTTTTT.

The chain recombines TRBV4-1 with TRBJ1-4, with no clear D. This CDR3 has 17 residues. The germline V gene has CDR1 MGHRA and CDR2 YSYEKL. V lost 2 bases and J lost 3, with 16 bases in between. The CDR3 coding sequence is TGCGCCAGCAGCCAACCCCTCGGGGAGGGAGCTAATGAAAAACTGTTTTTT. This sequence encodes CASSQPLGEGANEKLFF.

This clone was observed a few times. Other DNA variants within this sample encode the same CDR3. The V gene is TRBV18, the J gene TRBJ1-1; D may be TRBD1 (5 bases). V lost 6 bases and J 1 base, leaving 9 bases between the germline ends. Germline V gene lookup returns CDR1 KGHSH and CDR2 LQKENI. CDR3 size: 13 residues. The CDR3 DNA reads as TGTGCCAGCTCCATAGGGGAGAACACTGAAGCTTTCTTT. This encodes CASSIGENTEAFF. The full variable domain, in which reference TRBV18 and TRBJ1-1 provide the parts outside the CDR3, is NAGVMQNPRHLVRRRGQEARLRCSPMKGHSHVYWYRQLPEEGLKFMVYLQKENIIDESGMPKERFSAEFPKEGPSILRIQQVVRGDSAAYFCASSIGENTEAFFGQGTRLTVV.

This clone was recorded only once. CDR3 sequence reads: CASSYGGTNYGYTF. The CDR3 DNA follows: TGTGCCAGCAGTTACGGCGGCACCAACTATGGCTACACCTTC. The chain joins TRBV6-6 to TRBJ1-2; no definite D call. Looked up from germline, CDR1 is MNHNY and CDR2 is SVGAGI (reference sequence). V was clipped by 2 bases and J by 2 bases, with 9 bases between them. The CDR3 runs 14 residues.